This entry concerns a single T cell receptor beta chain. The data belong to a study of shared clonotypes between healthy human individuals. Data came from immunoSEQ multiplex PCR; TCRdb stores just in-frame clones and leaves some out. This sample has roughly 720,000 clones, with 90% found just once. The sequence was collected from a man aged 18 to 29 in good health. Some clones in this sample may be carry-over from other donors' samples. Material for sequencing was memory CD8+ T cells from PBMCs. Subset meaning: CD45RO+ cells pooled with CCR7-negative TemRA cells.

The CDR3 DNA sequence: TGCAGCGTTTCAACAGGGGGCTCCTACGAGCAGTACTTC. This codes for CSVSTGGSYEQYF. The V gene is TRBV29-1, the J gene TRBJ2-7; 8 bases are a match to TRBD1. The germline V gene has CDR1 SQVTM and CDR2 ANQGSEA. The CDR3 has 13 amino acids. The junction had 3 bases not matched to a gene; V was cut back by 5 bases and J by 0 bases.